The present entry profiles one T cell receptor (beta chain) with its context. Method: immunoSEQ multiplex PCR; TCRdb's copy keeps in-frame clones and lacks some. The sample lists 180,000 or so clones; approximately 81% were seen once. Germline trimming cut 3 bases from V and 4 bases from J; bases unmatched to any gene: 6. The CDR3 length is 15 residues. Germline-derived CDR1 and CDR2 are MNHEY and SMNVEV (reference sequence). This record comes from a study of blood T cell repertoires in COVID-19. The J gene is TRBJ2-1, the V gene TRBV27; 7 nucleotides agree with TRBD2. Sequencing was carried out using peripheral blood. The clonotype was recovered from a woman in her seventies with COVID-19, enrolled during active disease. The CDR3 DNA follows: TGTGCCAGCAGTTTTTTGGGACTATCATACAATGAGCAGTTCTTC. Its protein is CASSFLGLSYNEQFF.